This T cell receptor beta chain originates from a study of T cells expressing NK-cell markers. At the level of the study: Serological testing identified seven of the eight sequenced donors as HCMV-seropositive and one as seronegative.

As the method of synthesis, 5'RACE template switching with UMIs yielded TCR beta cDNA. TCRdb reworked the 5' RACE reads into one entry per CDR3 protein, no DNA. The sample's table shows approximately 550,000 distinct CDR3 sequences. The CDR3 sequence is 19 residues long. Germline lookup yields CDR1 SGHAT and CDR2 FQDESV (reference sequence). The sequence was obtained from a young man in good health. The specimen sequenced was blood T cells: a sorted CD56 or NKG2C T cell subset, CD4+ or CD8+ T cells, or bulk PBMC T cells (not recorded which). The chain uses TRBV11-1 and TRBJ2-3; the D gene TCRdb calls, TRBD1, cannot be checked with no DNA. CDR3 in amino acids: CASSLSYDVGAGHTDTQYF.